A selection of T cell receptor beta chains follows, all from one sample in a study of shared clonotypes between healthy human individuals. The method was immunoSEQ multiplex PCR; TCRdb's version includes in-frame clones alone and lacks a portion of them. This table holds over 850,000 clones, around 82% found once. Sample: memory CD4+ T cells from PBMCs. Receptor source: a man aged 18 to 30 in good health. Some clones in this sample may be carry-over from other donors' samples. Each CDR3 is given with its conserved first and last residue. The order of the fields is D gene, clone size, J gene, V gene, CDR3 protein, CDR3 DNA. A D gene is named only where the DNA matches it firmly. Only some rows state a clone size, as once, few, many or a class for expanded clones.

TRBD1 NA TRBJ1-2 TRBV5-1 CASNLLDRGSGYTF TGCGCCAGCAACCTACTGGACAGGGGGTCTGGCTACACCTTC
TRBD2 NA TRBJ2-1 TRBV2 CASREGLAGSNEQFF TGTGCCAGCAGGGAGGGACTAGCGGGCAGCAATGAGCAGTTCTTC
NA NA TRBJ1-3 TRBV5-1 CASSLPATSGNTIYF TGCGCCAGCAGCTTGCCAGCCACCTCTGGAAACACCATATATTTT
NA NA TRBJ1-1 TRBV5-3 CAREALSILTEAFF TGTGCCAGAGAGGCCTTAAGTATCCTGACTGAAGCTTTCTTT
TRBD2 few TRBJ2-2 TRBV10-3 CATLLAANTGELFF TGTGCCACCCTACTAGCGGCGAACACCGGGGAGCTGTTTTTT
NA once TRBJ1-1 TRBV27 CASSSTPSKATEAFF TGTGCCAGCAGTTCCACCCCCTCCAAGGCCACTGAAGCTTTCTTT
NA NA TRBJ2-3 TRBV27 CASSKLQGADTQYF TGTGCCAGCAGTAAACTCCAGGGAGCAGATACGCAGTATTTT
TRBD1 NA TRBJ1-2 TRBV28 CASSLPGQGASGYTF TGTGCCAGCAGTTTACCCGGACAGGGGGCTAGTGGCTACACCTTC
TRBD2 medium-sized TRBJ2-1 TRBV30 CAWSTGLATGEQFF TGTGCCTGGAGTACGGGACTAGCGACGGGGGAGCAGTTCTTC
NA NA TRBJ1-5 TRBV7-9 CASSYGGGNQPQHF TGTGCCAGCAGCTACGGAGGGGGGAATCAGCCCCAGCATTTT
NA NA TRBJ2-7 TRBV30 CAWSVLGSAYEQYF TGTGCCTGGAGTGTACTAGGGTCCGCCTACGAGCAGTACTTC
TRBD2 NA TRBJ2-2 TRBV5-4 CASSLGSSGRTGELFF TGTGCCAGCAGCCTTGGGTCTAGCGGGAGGACCGGGGAGCTGTTTTTT
NA NA TRBJ1-6 TRBV28 CASSGGLRYNSPLHF TGTGCCAGCAGCGGCGGACTTCGCTATAATTCACCCCTCCACTTT
NA NA TRBJ2-3 TRBV28 CASSGAGITDTQYF TGTGCCAGCAGTGGTGCAGGGATCACAGATACGCAGTATTTT
TRBD2 NA TRBJ2-2 TRBV4-2 CASSQERLAGPNTGELFF TGTGCCAGCAGCCAAGAGCGGCTAGCGGGACCGAACACCGGGGAGCTGTTTTTT
NA NA TRBJ2-1 TRBV5-1 CASRPRSGPYNEQFF TGCGCCAGCAGGCCTCGAAGCGGCCCCTACAATGAGCAGTTCTTC
NA NA TRBJ2-5 TRBV7-9 CASSLRQQETQYF TGTGCCAGCAGCTTACGACAGCAAGAGACCCAGTACTTC
TRBD1 NA TRBJ1-1 TRBV27 CASSFKGQGSLNTEAFF TGTGCCAGCAGTTTTAAGGGACAGGGGAGTCTGAACACTGAAGCTTTCTTT
NA NA TRBJ2-1 TRBV7-8 CASSFGAAYNEQFF TGTGCCAGCAGCTTTGGAGCGGCCTACAATGAGCAGTTCTTC
NA NA TRBJ2-7 TRBV4-2 CASSQAYGGKDEQYF TGTGCCAGCAGCCAAGCTTACGGCGGGAAGGACGAGCAGTACTTC
NA NA TRBJ2-3 TRBV29-1 CSVEPPRGATDTQYF TGCAGCGTTGAACCCCCCCGGGGGGCCACAGATACGCAGTATTTT
TRBD2 NA TRBJ2-1 TRBV10-3 CAISGDAPGLAGGISSYNEQFF TGTGCCATCAGTGGGGATGCACCGGGACTAGCGGGTGGGATTAGCTCCTACAATGAGCAGTTCTTC
TRBD1 NA TRBJ1-5 TRBV19 CASSRSGQGSNQPQHF TGTGCCAGTAGTAGATCCGGACAGGGGTCAAATCAGCCCCAGCATTTT
NA NA TRBJ2-5 TRBV5-1 CASSPSVFQGQETQYF TGCGCCAGCAGCCCCAGCGTCTTCCAGGGGCAAGAGACCCAGTACTTC
NA NA TRBJ1-5 TRBV30 CAWKAGTSNQPQHF TGTGCCTGGAAAGCCGGGACGTCCAATCAGCCCCAGCATTTT
NA few TRBJ2-1 TRBV7-2 CASSLAILYNEQFF TGTGCCAGCAGCTTAGCGATCCTCTACAATGAGCAGTTCTTC
NA NA TRBJ2-6 TRBV18 CASSPGGSRANVLTF TGTGCCAGCTCACCAGGGGGGTCCAGGGCCAACGTCCTGACTTTC
NA once TRBJ2-3 TRBV6-5 CASSRGGRTDTQYF TGTGCCAGCAGCCGAGGGGGACGCACAGATACGCAGTATTTT
NA NA TRBJ1-3 TRBV19 CASSIRGDGNTIYF TGTGCCAGTAGTATACGGGGAGACGGAAACACCATATATTTT
NA NA TRBJ1-1 TRBV19 CASSTGVKNTEAFF TGTGCCAGTAGTACAGGCGTTAAGAACACTGAAGCTTTCTTT
TRBD1 once TRBJ2-3 TRBV11-1 CASSPWGQGTDTQYF TGTGCCAGCAGCCCCTGGGGACAGGGCACAGATACGCAGTATTTT